The clone carrying this T cell receptor delta chain was counted a few times. This may be a read error: a much more frequent sequence differs by one nucleotide. This sample includes further DNA sequences coding for the same CDR3. These data originate in a study of human gamma delta and Vdelta1 T cells. TCRdb redid clone calling on the PCR reads using CATT. The sample lists a few thousand delta-chain clones; 24% were seen once. The CDR3 contains 19 residues. Germline V gene sequence: CDR1 TSWWSYY, CDR2 QGS. The J segment lost 2 bases and the V segment lost 6 bases, leaving 21 bases of the junction unmatched.

The receptor was derived from a human donor in good health. Sequenced sample: naive CD27+ Vdelta1 gamma-delta T cells from blood. The chain carries TRDV1 and TRDJ1, with 7 bases identical to TRDD3. The CDR3 protein is CALGIPASGVGETTDKLIF. CDR3 nucleotide sequence: TGTGCTCTTGGTATCCCGGCCTCGGGAGTGGGGGAAACTACCGATAAACTCATCTTT.